The rows below give T cell receptor beta chains drawn from one sample of a study of CD8 T cells in Susac syndrome. TCRdb reanalysed the immunoSEQ multiplex PCR reads using MiXCR and keeps one entry per CDR3 protein. The data show 150,000 to 200,000 distinct CDR3 sequences, with more than 90% seen just once and roughly 0.13% held by the top ten. Sequencing was done on a sample of CD4+ T cells from PBMCs. The receptors were gathered from a human donor in good health. Both conserved end residues are part of each CDR3. Fields, in order: V gene, J gene, clone size, D gene, CDR3 protein, CDR3 DNA. A D gene is named only where the DNA matches it firmly. Only some rows state a clone size, as once, few, many or a class for expanded clones.

v_call: TRBV12-5
j_call: TRBJ2-1
clone_size: NA
d_call: TRBD2
cdr3_aa: CASGLAGGNEQFF
cdr3_nt: TGTGCTAGTGGCTTAGCGGGGGGCAATGAGCAGTTCTTC

v_call: TRBV15
j_call: TRBJ2-6
clone_size: NA
d_call: NA
cdr3_aa: CATSKDSGANVLTF
cdr3_nt: TGTGCCACCAGCAAGGACTCTGGGGCCAACGTCCTGACTTTC

v_call: TRBV4-3
j_call: TRBJ2-3
clone_size: NA
d_call: NA
cdr3_aa: CASSPSEGVPDTQYF
cdr3_nt: TGCGCCAGCAGCCCCTCGGAGGGGGTGCCAGATACGCAGTATTTT

v_call: TRBV25-1
j_call: TRBJ2-7
clone_size: NA
d_call: TRBD1
cdr3_aa: CASSESRDRDYEQYF
cdr3_nt: TGTGCCAGCAGTGAATCCCGGGACAGGGACTACGAGCAGTACTTC

v_call: TRBV20-1
j_call: TRBJ2-3
clone_size: once
d_call: NA
cdr3_aa: CSANRGARTDTQYF
cdr3_nt: TGCAGTGCTAATCGGGGGGCCCGCACAGATACGCAGTATTTT

v_call: TRBV7-2
j_call: TRBJ2-5
clone_size: NA
d_call: NA
cdr3_aa: CASSLVDGSKTQYF
cdr3_nt: TGTGCCAGCAGCTTAGTAGACGGTAGCAAGACCCAGTACTTC

v_call: TRBV27
j_call: TRBJ2-3
clone_size: NA
d_call: TRBD2
cdr3_aa: CASSLSRRGADTQYF
cdr3_nt: TGTGCCAGCAGTTTATCGCGGCGGGGGGCAGATACGCAGTATTTT

v_call: TRBV10-3
j_call: TRBJ2-5
clone_size: NA
d_call: TRBD1
cdr3_aa: CAISARGGTEETQYF
cdr3_nt: TGTGCCATCAGTGCGCGAGGGGGCACGGAAGAGACCCAGTACTTC

v_call: TRBV7-9
j_call: TRBJ1-2
clone_size: NA
d_call: NA
cdr3_aa: CASSLGTGIGYTF
cdr3_nt: TGTGCCAGCAGCTTAGGAACAGGGATCGGCTACACCTTC

v_call: TRBV28
j_call: TRBJ1-2
clone_size: NA
d_call: NA
cdr3_aa: CASFFPYGYTF
cdr3_nt: TGTGCCAGCTTCTTCCCCTATGGCTACACCTTC

v_call: TRBV30
j_call: TRBJ1-4
clone_size: NA
d_call: NA
cdr3_aa: CAWSTGQPGEKLFF
cdr3_nt: TGTGCCTGGAGTACCGGACAACCTGGTGAAAAACTGTTTTTT

v_call: TRBV30
j_call: TRBJ2-5
clone_size: NA
d_call: NA
cdr3_aa: CAWTPWTETQYF
cdr3_nt: TGTGCCTGGACTCCATGGACGGAGACCCAGTACTTC

v_call: TRBV4-2
j_call: TRBJ2-3
clone_size: NA
d_call: NA
cdr3_aa: CASSQDRTVSRDTQYF
cdr3_nt: TGTGCCAGCAGCCAAGATCGGACTGTGAGTCGGGATACGCAGTATTTT

v_call: TRBV3-1
j_call: TRBJ1-4
clone_size: once
d_call: NA
cdr3_aa: CASSQEWGGDKLFF
cdr3_nt: TGTGCCAGCAGCCAAGAATGGGGTGGGGACAAACTGTTTTTT

v_call: TRBV20-1
j_call: TRBJ2-5
clone_size: NA
d_call: TRBD1
cdr3_aa: CSARDPTGTGQETQYF
cdr3_nt: TGCAGTGCTAGAGATCCTACCGGGACAGGCCAAGAGACCCAGTACTTC

v_call: TRBV27
j_call: TRBJ2-3
clone_size: NA
d_call: NA
cdr3_aa: CASSDTQDDTQYF
cdr3_nt: TGTGCCAGCAGCGATACACAGGACGATACGCAGTATTTT

v_call: TRBV29-1
j_call: TRBJ1-1
clone_size: NA
d_call: NA
cdr3_aa: CSVWTGTEAFF
cdr3_nt: TGCAGCGTTTGGACGGGCACTGAAGCTTTCTTT

v_call: TRBV29-1
j_call: TRBJ1-1
clone_size: NA
d_call: NA
cdr3_aa: CSVEVGMNTEAFF
cdr3_nt: TGCAGCGTTGAAGTCGGGATGAACACTGAAGCTTTCTTT

v_call: TRBV4-3
j_call: TRBJ2-3
clone_size: NA
d_call: NA
cdr3_aa: CASSQDGVAGTDTQYF
cdr3_nt: TGCGCCAGCAGCCAAGATGGAGTAGCTGGCACAGATACGCAGTATTTT

v_call: TRBV30
j_call: TRBJ2-5
clone_size: NA
d_call: NA
cdr3_aa: CAWSRRETQYF
cdr3_nt: TGTGCCTGGAGTAGGCGAGAGACCCAGTACTTC

v_call: TRBV15
j_call: TRBJ2-7
clone_size: NA
d_call: NA
cdr3_aa: CATSRERGSSYEQYF
cdr3_nt: TGTGCCACCAGCAGAGAAAGGGGGAGCTCCTACGAGCAGTACTTC

v_call: TRBV9
j_call: TRBJ1-1
clone_size: NA
d_call: TRBD1
cdr3_aa: CASSVAGTGGTEAFF
cdr3_nt: TGTGCCAGCAGCGTAGCAGGGACAGGGGGGACTGAAGCTTTCTTT

v_call: TRBV2
j_call: TRBJ2-1
clone_size: NA
d_call: NA
cdr3_aa: CASSAGAASYNEQFF
cdr3_nt: TGTGCCAGCAGTGCTGGGGCCGCTTCCTACAATGAGCAGTTCTTC

v_call: TRBV20-1
j_call: TRBJ2-1
clone_size: NA
d_call: TRBD2
cdr3_aa: CSARETSGGANEQFF
cdr3_nt: TGCAGTGCTAGAGAGACTAGCGGGGGGGCTAATGAGCAGTTCTTC

v_call: TRBV6-1
j_call: TRBJ1-6
clone_size: NA
d_call: NA
cdr3_aa: CASMEEWVHF
cdr3_nt: TGTGCCAGCATGGAGGAATGGGTCCACTTT

v_call: TRBV5-1
j_call: TRBJ2-5
clone_size: NA
d_call: TRBD1
cdr3_aa: CASSDGTGIPETQYF
cdr3_nt: TGCGCCAGCAGCGACGGGACAGGGATTCCAGAGACCCAGTACTTC

v_call: TRBV6-5
j_call: TRBJ1-6
clone_size: NA
d_call: TRBD1
cdr3_aa: CTSSGRTGADSPLHF
cdr3_nt: TGTACCAGCAGTGGCCGGACAGGAGCAGATTCACCCCTCCACTTT

v_call: TRBV14
j_call: TRBJ2-1
clone_size: NA
d_call: TRBD1
cdr3_aa: CASSGDRYNEQFF
cdr3_nt: TGTGCCAGCAGCGGGGACAGATACAATGAGCAGTTCTTC

v_call: TRBV14
j_call: TRBJ1-1
clone_size: NA
d_call: TRBD1
cdr3_aa: CASSQVSGGVKAFF
cdr3_nt: TGTGCCAGCAGCCAAGTATCAGGGGGCGTAAAAGCTTTCTTT

v_call: TRBV25-1
j_call: TRBJ1-4
clone_size: NA
d_call: NA
cdr3_aa: CASRITGWLEKLFF
cdr3_nt: TGTGCCAGCAGGATTACAGGGTGGCTTGAAAAACTGTTTTTT

v_call: TRBV5-4
j_call: TRBJ2-3
clone_size: once
d_call: NA
cdr3_aa: CASTWGGHTDTQYF
cdr3_nt: TGTGCCAGCACCTGGGGGGGGCATACAGATACGCAGTATTTT

v_call: TRBV20-1
j_call: TRBJ2-3
clone_size: NA
d_call: TRBD1
cdr3_aa: CSAAPWTGGTDTQYF
cdr3_nt: TGCAGTGCTGCACCGTGGACAGGGGGAACAGATACGCAGTATTTT

v_call: TRBV7-2
j_call: TRBJ2-7
clone_size: NA
d_call: TRBD2
cdr3_aa: CASSTYRTSSYEQYF
cdr3_nt: TGTGCCAGCAGCACCTACCGGACTAGCTCCTACGAGCAGTACTTC

v_call: TRBV28
j_call: TRBJ2-3
clone_size: NA
d_call: NA
cdr3_aa: CATLLNPSTDTQYF
cdr3_nt: TGTGCCACCCTCCTTAATCCTAGCACAGATACGCAGTATTTT

v_call: TRBV29-1
j_call: TRBJ1-1
clone_size: NA
d_call: NA
cdr3_aa: CSVQGYTEAFF
cdr3_nt: TGCAGCGTTCAGGGATACACTGAAGCTTTCTTT

v_call: TRBV5-1
j_call: TRBJ2-7
clone_size: NA
d_call: TRBD1
cdr3_aa: CASSSLGQGFEQYF
cdr3_nt: TGCGCCAGCAGCTCGCTTGGACAGGGATTCGAGCAGTACTTC

v_call: TRBV20-1
j_call: TRBJ2-3
clone_size: NA
d_call: TRBD1
cdr3_aa: CSAWTGKADTQYF
cdr3_nt: TGCAGTGCCTGGACAGGGAAGGCAGATACGCAGTATTTT

v_call: TRBV3-1
j_call: TRBJ1-1
clone_size: NA
d_call: NA
cdr3_aa: CASSQNEQRAFF
cdr3_nt: TGTGCCAGCAGCCAAAACGAGCAGAGAGCTTTCTTT

v_call: TRBV30
j_call: TRBJ2-2
clone_size: NA
d_call: NA
cdr3_aa: CAWSANTGELFF
cdr3_nt: TGTGCCTGGTCAGCAAACACCGGGGAGCTGTTTTTT

v_call: TRBV6-5
j_call: TRBJ1-2
clone_size: NA
d_call: NA
cdr3_aa: CASSFDRAPYGYTF
cdr3_nt: TGTGCCAGCAGTTTTGACCGGGCCCCCTATGGCTACACCTTC

v_call: TRBV7-2
j_call: TRBJ2-5
clone_size: NA
d_call: NA
cdr3_aa: CASSRTAAEETQYF
cdr3_nt: TGTGCCAGCAGCCGAACCGCGGCGGAAGAGACCCAGTACTTC

v_call: TRBV7-3
j_call: TRBJ2-2
clone_size: NA
d_call: NA
cdr3_aa: CASSLLPGELFF
cdr3_nt: TGTGCCAGCAGCTTACTCCCCGGGGAGCTGTTTTTT

v_call: TRBV3-1
j_call: TRBJ2-5
clone_size: NA
d_call: TRBD2
cdr3_aa: CASSHRTSQETQYF
cdr3_nt: TGTGCCAGCAGCCACCGGACTAGTCAAGAGACCCAGTACTTC

v_call: TRBV3-1
j_call: TRBJ2-7
clone_size: NA
d_call: NA
cdr3_aa: CASRGTGDYEQYF
cdr3_nt: TGTGCCAGCAGAGGGACTGGAGACTACGAGCAGTACTTC

v_call: TRBV29-1
j_call: TRBJ1-2
clone_size: once
d_call: NA
cdr3_aa: CSVDNRVGYGYTF
cdr3_nt: TGCAGCGTTGATAATCGGGTAGGCTATGGCTACACCTTC

v_call: TRBV2
j_call: TRBJ2-7
clone_size: NA
d_call: NA
cdr3_aa: CASSAPSWGNEQYF
cdr3_nt: TGTGCCAGCAGTGCCCCCTCGTGGGGGAACGAGCAGTACTTC

v_call: TRBV7-2
j_call: TRBJ1-6
clone_size: NA
d_call: NA
cdr3_aa: CASSLDLLPYAVHF
cdr3_nt: TGTGCCAGCAGCTTAGATCTATTGCCGTACGCGGTCCACTTT

v_call: TRBV20-1
j_call: TRBJ2-3
clone_size: NA
d_call: TRBD2
cdr3_aa: CSARTSGGGDTQYF
cdr3_nt: TGCAGTGCTAGGACTAGCGGGGGAGGAGATACGCAGTATTTT

v_call: TRBV20-1
j_call: TRBJ2-3
clone_size: NA
d_call: TRBD2
cdr3_aa: CSASRLAPSTDTQYF
cdr3_nt: TGCAGTGCTAGCCGACTAGCCCCTAGCACAGATACGCAGTATTTT

v_call: TRBV20-1
j_call: TRBJ2-7
clone_size: once
d_call: TRBD2
cdr3_aa: CSARPPGGLNEQYF
cdr3_nt: TGCAGTGCTAGACCCCCGGGGGGGCTGAACGAGCAGTACTTC

v_call: TRBV12-3/TRBV12-4
j_call: TRBJ2-2
clone_size: NA
d_call: NA
cdr3_aa: CASNREGGELFF
cdr3_nt: TGTGCCAGCAACAGGGAAGGCGGGGAGCTGTTTTTT

v_call: TRBV20-1
j_call: TRBJ1-1
clone_size: NA
d_call: NA
cdr3_aa: CSARDGRLNTEAFF
cdr3_nt: TGCAGTGCTAGAGATGGCCGGCTGAACACTGAAGCTTTCTTT

v_call: TRBV6-2/TRBV6-3
j_call: TRBJ2-4
clone_size: once
d_call: NA
cdr3_aa: CASSYPGMDIQYF
cdr3_nt: TGTGCCAGCAGTTACCCAGGGATGGACATTCAGTACTTC

v_call: TRBV20-1
j_call: TRBJ1-4
clone_size: NA
d_call: TRBD1
cdr3_aa: CSARVTGWSTNEKLFF
cdr3_nt: TGCAGTGCTAGAGTGACAGGGTGGTCAACTAATGAAAAACTGTTTTTT